Presented here are 19 T cell receptor beta chains from one specimen sequenced in a study of T cell clonotyping in hematopoietic cell transplantation. Clones were read by immunoSEQ multiplex PCR, and TCRdb kept only the in-frame ones, dropping some. The table includes around 15,000 clones, 90% to 95% detected once. This sample's time point: recipient sample about 28 days before transplant, after cytoreduction. The source was peripheral blood mononuclear cells, collected before stem cell transplant. The receptor source for this set is a man between 18 and 29 years old with biphenotypic leukemia. Some clones in this sample may be carry-over from other donors' samples.

J is TRBJ1-2 and V is TRBV6-5, with 8 nucleotides matching TRBD1. Unmatched junction bases numbered 12, after V lost 5 bases and J lost 7 bases. Germline-derived CDR1 and CDR2 are MNHEY and SVGAGI. This CDR3 region has 15 residues. DNA for the CDR3: TGTGCCAGCAGTACGGGGACGGACAGGGTTGCTGGCTACACCTTC. Amino acid sequence: CASSTGTDRVAGYTF.

The V gene is TRBV4-1, the J gene TRBJ1-2; 7 bases agree with TRBD1. V trimming: 3 bases; J trimming: 1 base; junction bases outside the gene matches: 5. CDR1 is MGHRA and CDR2 is YSYEKL in the germline V gene. This CDR3 has 15 residues. The chain's CDR3 is CASSQDRLINYGYTF. The DNA of the CDR3 is TGCGCCAGCAGCCAGGACAGGCTAATTAACTATGGCTACACCTTC.

The table lists this clone with a count of one. The genes are TRBV6-5 and TRBJ1-1; maybe TRBD1 (5 bases). V shed 9 bases and J shed 1 base, with 12 bases lying between them. The CDR3 has 13 amino acids. Looked up from germline, CDR1 is MNHEY and CDR2 is SVGAGI. The CDR3 sequence: CASKRGANTEAFF. In DNA, the CDR3 is TGTGCCAGTAAAAGGGGAGCGAACACTGAAGCTTTCTTT.

V and J are TRBV7-8 and TRBJ1-1, with 8 bases matching TRBD1. The CDR3 is made up of 13 amino acids. Germline values: CDR1 SGHVS, CDR2 FQNEAQ. Losses at the gene ends were 3 bases for V and 10 bases for J; bases not matched to a gene: 7. CDR3 amino acids: CASSFQTGAPAFF. CDR3 nucleotide sequence: TGTGCCAGCAGCTTCCAGACAGGGGCGCCAGCTTTCTTT.

This rearrangement joins TRBV29-1 to TRBJ2-5; 7 bases fit TRBD2. CDR1 and CDR2 from the germline V gene are SQVTM and ANQGSEA. This CDR3 contains 12 residues. The CDR3 region has the DNA TGCGGGCGGGGGAGCAGTCCGGAGACCCAGTACTTC. It yields the protein CGRGSSPETQYF.

V and J are TRBV7-9 and TRBJ2-2, with 8 bases aligning to TRBD1. Germline V lookup: CDR1 SEHNR, CDR2 FQNEAQ (reference sequence). Trimming took 5 bases from V and 13 from J; bases not matched to a gene: 12. CDR3 length: 14 residues. CDR3 DNA: TGTGCCAGCAGCCCAGACTCACAGGGGGTCAGGCTGTTTTTT. This codes for CASSPDSQGVRLFF. Based on the CDR3 plus reference TRBV7-9 and TRBJ2-2, the full variable domain is DTGVSQNPRHKITKRGQNVTFRCDPISEHNRLYWYRQTLGQGPEFLTYFQNEAQLEKSRLLSDRFSAERPKGSFSTLEIQRTEQGDSAMYLCASSPDSQGVRLFFGEGSRLTVL.

The V gene is TRBV5-6, the J gene TRBJ2-1, with unresolved D. Trimming left V 2 bases short and J 6 bases short, with 9 bases between. Germline loops: CDR1 SGHDT, CDR2 YYEEEE. The CDR3 sequence is 13 residues long. The CDR3 nucleotides read TGTGCCAGCAGCTTCTCCGCCTTCAATGAGCAGTTCTTC. Translation: CASSFSAFNEQFF. Complete variable domain (other parts from reference TRBV5-6 and TRBJ2-1): DAGVTQSPTHLIKTRGQQVTLRCSPKSGHDTVSWYQQALGQGPQFIFQYYEEEERQRGNFPDRFSGHQFPNYSSELNVNALLLGDSALYLCASSFSAFNEQFFGPGTRLTVL.

The rearrangement joins TRBV28 to TRBJ2-7, with 10 bases that match TRBD2. CDR3 size: 15 residues. With 6 bases clipped from V and 2 bases from J, the junction kept 7 bases outside the gene matches. Per the germline V gene, CDR1 is MDHEN and CDR2 is SYDVKM. The CDR3 spells CASRAGLAETYEQYF. In DNA form, the CDR3 reads TGTGCCAGCAGGGCAGGACTAGCGGAAACCTACGAGCAGTACTTC.

This clone was detected once. V usage is TRBV30 and J usage is TRBJ1-6, with TRBD1 matching over 9 bases. This CDR3 comprises 14 residues. Germline lookup yields CDR1 GTSNPN and CDR2 SVGIG (reference sequence). V lost 2 bases to trimming and J lost 9 bases; unmatched junction nucleotides: 5. CDR3 bases: TGTGCCTGGAGTCCGGGACAGGGCCCTTCACCCCTCCACTTT. Translation gives CAWSPGQGPSPLHF.

CDR3 in DNA: TGCAGCGTTCGATTGACCGGGACTAGCGGGAGAAATGAGCAGTTCTTC. This gives the protein CSVRLTGTSGRNEQFF. This chain links TRBV29-1 with TRBJ2-1; 14 bases align to TRBD2. This CDR3 spans 16 amino acids. With 5 bases clipped from V and 7 bases from J, the junction kept 10 bases outside the gene matches. Germline values: CDR1 SQVTM, CDR2 ANQGSEA.

In this sample, this clone turned up once. The CDR3 nucleotides read TGCAGCGCCATCCGGACGGAATACACTGAAGCTTTCTTT. This codes for CSAIRTEYTEAFF. J is TRBJ1-1 and V is TRBV29-1; D gene uncertain. This CDR3 has 13 amino acids. V was shortened by 7 bases and J by 3 bases, with 15 bases between the two germline ends. Germline lookup yields CDR1 SQVTM and CDR2 ANQGSEA. The whole variable domain, filled in from reference TRBV29-1 and TRBJ1-1, reads SAVISQKPSRDICQRGTSLTIQCQVDSQVTMMFWYRQQPGQSLTLIATANQGSEATYESGFVIDKFPISRPNLTFSTLTVSNMSPEDSSIYLCSAIRTEYTEAFFGQGTRLTVV.

The genes are TRBV4-3 and TRBJ1-2, with D hard to call. CDR1 and CDR2 from the germline V gene are LGHNA and YSLEER. V was clipped by 2 bases and J by 0 bases, with 10 bases between them. CDR3 length equals 15 residues. This CDR3 is CASSQSGRTNYGYTF. CDR3 nucleotides: TGCGCCAGCAGCCAATCCGGACGTACTAACTATGGCTACACCTTC.

This clone was recorded only once. V usage is TRBV2 and J usage is TRBJ2-7, with TRBD1 matching 8 bases. J gave up 5 bases and V 7 bases, and 10 bases lay outside the gene matches. Germline CDR1 reads SNHLY; CDR2 reads FYNNEI. This CDR3 is built from 14 residues. The CDR3 is CASTWRQGNHEQYF. As DNA, the CDR3 is TGTGCCAGCACTTGGAGACAGGGGAACCACGAGCAGTACTTC.

The chain is built from TRBV5-1 and TRBJ1-1; D is ambiguous. The germline gives CDR1 SGHRS, CDR2 YFSETQ. The CDR3 has 13 amino acids. Trimming took off 2 bases at V and 0 bases at J, with 5 bases between the two ends. The CDR3 DNA reads TGCGCCAGCAGCTTACCGTTGAACACTGAAGCTTTCTTT. This gives the protein CASSLPLNTEAFF.

The chain is built from TRBV4-3 and TRBJ1-2; TRBD1 agrees at 8 bases. From germline, CDR1 is LGHNA and CDR2 YSLEER. V shed 0 bases and J 5 bases; nucleotides not matched to a gene: 8. The CDR3 is 16 residues long. The CDR3 DNA sequence: TGCGCCAGCAGCCAAGATCGGCAGGGGGCGGGGTATGGCTACACCTTC. Amino acids: CASSQDRQGAGYGYTF.

The chain is built from TRBV30 and TRBJ1-2, with no clear D. Trimming stripped 2 bases from V and 0 bases from J, with 13 bases between. The CDR3 has 15 residues. The germline V gene has CDR1 GTSNPN and CDR2 SVGIG (reference sequence). In nucleotides, the CDR3 is TGTGCCTGGAGTCCCCCAGGCACTCCTAACTATGGCTACACCTTC. It specifies CAWSPPGTPNYGYTF.

The chain employs TRBV30 and TRBJ1-3; D gene ambiguous. The germline gives CDR1 GTSNPN, CDR2 SVGIG (reference sequence). V gave up 3 bases and J gave up 0 bases, with 12 bases separating them. The CDR3 is 15 amino acids. The CDR3, as DNA: TGTGCCTGGAGCCCCACCGAGCTCTCTGGAAACACCATATATTTT. This translates into CAWSPTELSGNTIYF. The full variable domain, completed using reference TRBV30 and TRBJ1-3, is SQTIHQWPATLVQPVGSPLSLECTVEGTSNPNLYWYRQAAGRGLQLLFYSVGIGQISSEVPQNLSASRPQDRQFILSSKKLLLSDSGFYLCAWSPTELSGNTIYFGEGSWLTVV.

The rearrangement uses TRBV10-3 and TRBJ2-3, with TRBD2 matching over 10 bases. With V trimmed by 3 bases and J by 1 base, 1 base remained unmatched. Germline V gene data show CDR1 as ENHRY and CDR2 as SYGVKD. The length of the CDR3 is 15 residues. CDR3 amino acids: CAISDGLAGTDTQYF. The CDR3, as DNA: TGTGCCATCAGTGATGGACTAGCGGGCACAGATACGCAGTATTTT.

CDR3 loop: CASSIRYSTDTQYF. The DNA for the CDR3 is TGTGCCAGTAGTATACGCTATAGCACAGATACGCAGTATTTT. This chain connects TRBV19 to TRBJ2-3; no clear D gene. The CDR3 extends over 14 amino acids. Germline V lookup: CDR1 LNHDA, CDR2 SQIVND (reference sequence). Trimming pared 2 bases from V and 0 bases from J, leaving 6 bases between.